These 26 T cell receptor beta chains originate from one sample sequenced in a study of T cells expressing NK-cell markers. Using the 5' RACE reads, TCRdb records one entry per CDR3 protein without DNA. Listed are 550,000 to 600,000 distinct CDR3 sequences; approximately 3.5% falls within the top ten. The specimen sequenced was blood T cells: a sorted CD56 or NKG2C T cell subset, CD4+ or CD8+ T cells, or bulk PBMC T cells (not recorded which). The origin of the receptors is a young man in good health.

CDR3 protein: CASSLPRGQGNTEAFF. The chain is built from TRBV7-2 and TRBJ1-1; checking the TCRdb D call of TRBD1 is not possible without DNA. The length of the CDR3 is 16 residues. Germline lookup yields CDR1 SGHTA and CDR2 FQGNSA. The full variable domain, in which reference TRBV7-2 and TRBJ1-1 provide the parts outside the CDR3, is GAGVSQSPSNKVTEKGKDVELRCDPISGHTALYWYRQSLGQGLEFLIYFQGNSAPDKSGLPSDRFSAERTGGSVSTLTIQRTQQEDSAVYLCASSLPRGQGNTEAFFGQGTRLTVV.

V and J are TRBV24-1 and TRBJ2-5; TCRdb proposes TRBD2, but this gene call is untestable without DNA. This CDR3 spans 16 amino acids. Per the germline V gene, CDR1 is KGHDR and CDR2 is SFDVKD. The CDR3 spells CATSYNLRGRGETQYF.

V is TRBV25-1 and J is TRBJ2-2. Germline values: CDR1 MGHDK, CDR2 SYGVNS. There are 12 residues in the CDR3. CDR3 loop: CASTRNTGELFF.

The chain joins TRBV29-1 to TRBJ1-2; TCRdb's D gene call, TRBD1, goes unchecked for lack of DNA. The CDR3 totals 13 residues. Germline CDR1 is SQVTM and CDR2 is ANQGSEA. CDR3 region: CSVDFGTDGGYTF.

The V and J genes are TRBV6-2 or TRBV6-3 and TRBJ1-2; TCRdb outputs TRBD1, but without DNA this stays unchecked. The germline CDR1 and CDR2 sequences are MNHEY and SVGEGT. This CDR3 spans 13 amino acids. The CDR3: CASTQGFNYGYTF.

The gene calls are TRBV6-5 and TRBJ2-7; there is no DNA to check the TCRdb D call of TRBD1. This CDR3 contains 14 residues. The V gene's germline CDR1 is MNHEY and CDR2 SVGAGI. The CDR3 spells CASSPSGQGYEQYF.

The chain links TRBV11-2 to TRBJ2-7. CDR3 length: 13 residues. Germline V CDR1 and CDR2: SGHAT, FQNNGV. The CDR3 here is CATALGGSYEQYF.

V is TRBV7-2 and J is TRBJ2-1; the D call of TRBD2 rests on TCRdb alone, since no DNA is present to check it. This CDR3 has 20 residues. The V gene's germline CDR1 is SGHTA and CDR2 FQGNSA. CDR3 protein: CASSFSGLGAGGSSYNEQFF.

The CDR3 sequence: CATGLGRQAQSGYTF. The chain recombines TRBV6-1 with TRBJ1-2; TCRdb returns TRBD1, unconfirmable since there is no DNA. The CDR3 is 15 residues long. CDR1 is MNHNS and CDR2 is SASEGT in the germline V gene.

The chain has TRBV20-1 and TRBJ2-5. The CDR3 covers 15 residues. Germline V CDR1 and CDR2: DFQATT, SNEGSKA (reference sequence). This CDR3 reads CSAISGRKTQETQYF.

CDR3 region: CASNPPGRVNTEAFF. The chain links TRBV7-9 to TRBJ1-1. Germline loops: CDR1 SEHNR, CDR2 FQNEAQ (reference sequence). The CDR3 totals 15 residues.

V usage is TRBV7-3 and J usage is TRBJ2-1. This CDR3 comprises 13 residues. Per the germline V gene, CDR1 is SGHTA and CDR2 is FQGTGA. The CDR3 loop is CASSLSATNKKFF. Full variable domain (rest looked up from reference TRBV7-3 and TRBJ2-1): GAGVSQTPSNKVTEKGKYVELRCDPISGHTALYWYRQSLGQGPEFLIYFQGTGAADDSGLPNDRFFAVRPEGSVSTLKIQRTERGDSAVYLCASSLSATNKKFFGPGTRLTVL.

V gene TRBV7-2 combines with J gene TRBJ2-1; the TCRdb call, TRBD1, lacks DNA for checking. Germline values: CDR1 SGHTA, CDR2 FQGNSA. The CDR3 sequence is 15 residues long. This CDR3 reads CASSLGGRELGEQFF.

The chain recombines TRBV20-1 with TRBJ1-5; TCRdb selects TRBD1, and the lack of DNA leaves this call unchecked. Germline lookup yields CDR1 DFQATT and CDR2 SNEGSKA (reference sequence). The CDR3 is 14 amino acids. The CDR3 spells CSARERGQNQPQHF.

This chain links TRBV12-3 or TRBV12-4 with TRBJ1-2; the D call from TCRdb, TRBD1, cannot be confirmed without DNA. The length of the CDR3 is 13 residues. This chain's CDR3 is CASRRAPGQGYTF.

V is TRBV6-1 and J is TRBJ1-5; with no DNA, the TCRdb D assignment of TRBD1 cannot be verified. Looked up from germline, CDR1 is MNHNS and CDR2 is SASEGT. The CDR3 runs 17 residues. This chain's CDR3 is CASARTDALYSNQPQHF.

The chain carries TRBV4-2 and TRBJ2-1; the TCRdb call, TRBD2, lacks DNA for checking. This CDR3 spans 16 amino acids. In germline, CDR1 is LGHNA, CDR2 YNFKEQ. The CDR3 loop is CASSQQRLAVYNEQFF.

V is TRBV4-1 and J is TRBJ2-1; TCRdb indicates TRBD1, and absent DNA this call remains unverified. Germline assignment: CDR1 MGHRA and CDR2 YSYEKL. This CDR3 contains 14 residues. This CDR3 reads CASSQRTDHNEQFF.

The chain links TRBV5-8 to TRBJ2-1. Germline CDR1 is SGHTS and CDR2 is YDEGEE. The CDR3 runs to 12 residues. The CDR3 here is CASSSHLYEQFF. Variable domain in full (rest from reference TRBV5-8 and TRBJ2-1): EAGVTQSPTHLIKTRGQQATLRCSPISGHTSVYWYQQALGLGLQFLLWYDEGEERNRGNFPPRFSGRQFPNYSSELNVNALELEDSALYLCASSSHLYEQFFGPGTRLTVL.

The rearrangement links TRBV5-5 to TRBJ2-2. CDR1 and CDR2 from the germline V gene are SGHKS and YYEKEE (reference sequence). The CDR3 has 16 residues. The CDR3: CASSPAAWQTTGELFF.

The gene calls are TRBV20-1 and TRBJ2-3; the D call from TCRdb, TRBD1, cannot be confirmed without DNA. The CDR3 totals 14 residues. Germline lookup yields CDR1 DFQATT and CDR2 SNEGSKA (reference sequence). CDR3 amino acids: CSARDPQGTDTQYF.

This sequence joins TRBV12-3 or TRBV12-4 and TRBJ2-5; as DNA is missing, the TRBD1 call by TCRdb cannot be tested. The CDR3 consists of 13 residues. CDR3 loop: CASSWGQQETQYF.

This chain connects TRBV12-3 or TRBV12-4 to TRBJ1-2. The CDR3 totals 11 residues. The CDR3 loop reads CASSFQYGYTF.

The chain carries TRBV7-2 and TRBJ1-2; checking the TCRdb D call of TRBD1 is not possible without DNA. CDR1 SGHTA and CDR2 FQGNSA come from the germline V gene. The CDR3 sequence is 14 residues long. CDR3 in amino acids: CASSPGSDRYGYTF. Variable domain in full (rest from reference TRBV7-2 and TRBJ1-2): GAGVSQSPSNKVTEKGKDVELRCDPISGHTALYWYRQSLGQGLEFLIYFQGNSAPDKSGLPSDRFSAERTGGSVSTLTIQRTQQEDSAVYLCASSPGSDRYGYTFGSGTRLTVV.

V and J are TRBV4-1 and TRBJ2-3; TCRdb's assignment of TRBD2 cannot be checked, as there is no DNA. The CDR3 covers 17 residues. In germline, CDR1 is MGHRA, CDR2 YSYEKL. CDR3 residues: CASSLKTSGRPPDTQYF.

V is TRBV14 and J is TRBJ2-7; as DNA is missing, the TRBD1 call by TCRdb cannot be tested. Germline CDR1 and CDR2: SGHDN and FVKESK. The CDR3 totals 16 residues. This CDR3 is CASSQLGGTRHSEQYF.